This TCR beta chain was identified during a study of blood T cell repertoires in COVID-19. The V gene's germline CDR1 is LNHDA and CDR2 SQIVND (reference sequence). The CDR3 totals 14 residues. V shed 5 bases and J shed 3 bases, with 13 bases lying between them. Participants came from about two dozen US areas, aged roughly 18 to 89 years. Cohort 3 donors were reported recovered after two negative PCRs, clearance, or symptom resolution. The authors' processing: Using reference gene primer amplification, nucleated cell counts were estimated. Data came from immunoSEQ multiplex PCR; TCRdb stores just in-frame clones and leaves some out. V, J and clone size reflect that table, while D and trimming were determined from the DNA. Of roughly 300,000 clones listed, approximately 84% were seen once; the top ten hold more than 0.8%.

Sequencing was carried out using PBMCs or T cells enriched from blood (not recorded which). The TCR comes from a woman aged 25 to 39 who had recovered from COVID-19. The V call is TRBV19, the J call TRBJ1-2; TRBD1 is a possible D gene (6 bases). CDR3 bases: TGTGCCAGTAGTCTCCAGGGGATTGACTATGGCTACACCTTC. Translation: CASSLQGIDYGYTF.